This is a list of T cell receptor beta chains from one sample in a study of cytomegalovirus exposure and HLA in healthy donors. TCRdb's table, derived via immunoSEQ multiplex PCR, lists solely in-frame clones and lacks some. The sample contains 98,000 or so clones, over 75% of which appear only once. The sample taken for sequencing was PBMCs. The receptor source for this set is a woman between 18 and 29 years old in good health and CMV-seronegative. Both conserved end residues are part of each CDR3. The order of the fields is clone size, J gene, D gene, V gene, CDR3 DNA, CDR3 protein. A D gene is named only where the DNA matches it firmly. Clone size is stated in some rows and not others, as once, few, many or a class when expanded.

size: -; J: TRBJ2-1; D: TRBD2; V: TRBV14; DNA: TGTGCCAGCAGCATCGGGACTAGCTGGTGGCAGTTCTTC; CDR3: CASSIGTSWWQFF
size: -; J: TRBJ1-5; D: -; V: TRBV6-1; DNA: TGTGCCAGCAGTGTTGTTTGGGGCCTTAGCAATCAGCCCCAGCATTTT; CDR3: CASSVVWGLSNQPQHF
size: -; J: TRBJ2-2; D: -; V: TRBV2; DNA: TGTGCCAGCAGGCACGGAGGGTGGGACACCGGGGAGCTGTTTTTT; CDR3: CASRHGGWDTGELFF
size: -; J: TRBJ1-5; D: -; V: TRBV2; DNA: TGTGCCAGCAGTGTAGGGGCAGGTCAGCCCCAGCATTTT; CDR3: CASSVGAGQPQHF
size: -; J: TRBJ2-7; D: TRBD1; V: TRBV27; DNA: TGTGCCAGCAGTTTATCGACAGGGTCGACCCACTACGAGCAGTACTTC; CDR3: CASSLSTGSTHYEQYF
size: -; J: TRBJ1-1; D: TRBD1; V: TRBV7-2; DNA: TGTGCCAGCAGCTGGACAGGGAGTAAGGCTGAAGCTTTCTTT; CDR3: CASSWTGSKAEAFF
size: -; J: TRBJ2-1; D: -; V: TRBV10-3; DNA: TGTGCCATCAGTGCCCCCGGGACTCCTTCCTACAATGAGCAGTTCTTC; CDR3: CAISAPGTPSYNEQFF
size: -; J: TRBJ2-3; D: -; V: TRBV4-2; DNA: TGTGCCAGCAGCCAAGACCAGGGAACAGATACGCAGTATTTT; CDR3: CASSQDQGTDTQYF
size: -; J: TRBJ1-6; D: TRBD1; V: TRBV2; DNA: TGTGCCAGCAGACAGGACAGGGATAATTCACCCCTCCACTTT; CDR3: CASRQDRDNSPLHF
size: few; J: TRBJ1-6; D: TRBD1; V: TRBV7-8; DNA: TGTGCCAGCAGCCGCGGACAGGATGGAAGATCACCCCTCCACTTT; CDR3: CASSRGQDGRSPLHF
size: -; J: TRBJ1-1; D: TRBD1; V: TRBV5-1; DNA: TGCGCCAGCGCGCCCGCAGGGGGTTATAAGGGGACTGAAGCTTTCTTT; CDR3: CASAPAGGYKGTEAFF
size: -; J: TRBJ2-7; D: TRBD1; V: TRBV14; DNA: TGTGCCAGCAGCACGCGACAGGGACCCTACGAGCAGTACTTC; CDR3: CASSTRQGPYEQYF
size: -; J: TRBJ2-1; D: -; V: TRBV5-4; DNA: TGTGCCAGCAGCGGCCCAGGTTCCTCTAATGAGCAGTTCTTC; CDR3: CASSGPGSSNEQFF
size: once; J: TRBJ1-1; D: -; V: TRBV27; DNA: TGTGCCAGCAGTTACAGGGCTGGCGGTAACACTGAAGCTTTCTTT; CDR3: CASSYRAGGNTEAFF
size: -; J: TRBJ1-1; D: -; V: TRBV2; DNA: TGTGCCAGCAGTGGACAGGCGAACACTGAAGCTTTCTTT; CDR3: CASSGQANTEAFF
size: -; J: TRBJ1-6; D: TRBD1; V: TRBV7-9; DNA: TGTGCCAGCAGCTTAGTCGAGGGGGCTGGTAATTCACCCCTCCACTTT; CDR3: CASSLVEGAGNSPLHF
size: -; J: TRBJ2-6; D: -; V: TRBV7-6; DNA: TGTGCCAGCAGCTTATTCGCAGATACAGCTGGGGCCAACGTCCTGACTTTC; CDR3: CASSLFADTAGANVLTF
size: -; J: TRBJ1-1; D: TRBD1; V: TRBV2; DNA: TGTGCCAGCAAAGGACAGGGGTTCGCTGAAGCTTTCTTT; CDR3: CASKGQGFAEAFF
size: -; J: TRBJ2-3; D: TRBD2; V: TRBV6-5; DNA: TGTGCCAGCAGTTACTCCGGGACTAGCGGGGAATCGACGCAGTATTTT; CDR3: CASSYSGTSGESTQYF
size: -; J: TRBJ2-5; D: TRBD1; V: TRBV27; DNA: TGTGCCAGCTCCCCCCGGGACAGCTTTTTTTCACAAGAGACCCAGTACTTC; CDR3: CASSPRDSFFSQETQYF
size: -; J: TRBJ2-3; D: -; V: TRBV9; DNA: TGTGCCAGCAGCCCCCCCGGCCGGGGGGATACGCAGTATTTT; CDR3: CASSPPGRGDTQYF
size: -; J: TRBJ1-2; D: TRBD1; V: TRBV19; DNA: TGTGCCAGTAGTAGGGGGACAGCGACGCGTTATGGCTACACCTTC; CDR3: CASSRGTATRYGYTF
size: -; J: TRBJ2-1; D: TRBD1; V: TRBV5-1; DNA: TGCGCCAGCAGCTTGCGGACAGGGCCGGGGGATGAGCAGTTCTTC; CDR3: CASSLRTGPGDEQFF
size: -; J: TRBJ2-2; D: -; V: TRBV5-1; DNA: TGCGCCAGCAGCTGGGGACTCTCAAAAGGCGGGGAGCTGTTTTTT; CDR3: CASSWGLSKGGELFF
size: few; J: TRBJ2-7; D: TRBD1; V: TRBV28; DNA: TGTGCCAGCAGTTTATACCCCGGGACAGGGGGCAATTCCTACGAGCAGTACTTC; CDR3: CASSLYPGTGGNSYEQYF
size: few; J: TRBJ2-5; D: TRBD1; V: TRBV18; DNA: TGTGCCAGCTCACCGGGACAGGGGGAGACCCAGTACTTC; CDR3: CASSPGQGETQYF
size: -; J: TRBJ2-7; D: -; V: TRBV11-2; DNA: TGTGCCAGCAGCTTACAGGGAAACGGGGAGCAGTACTTC; CDR3: CASSLQGNGEQYF
size: few; J: TRBJ2-7; D: -; V: TRBV20-1; DNA: TGCAGTGCCTTAGCGCGATACGAGCAGTACTTC; CDR3: CSALARYEQYF
size: -; J: TRBJ1-6; D: -; V: TRBV13; DNA: TGTGCCAGCAGCCCCAAAACGGACAGTCTGCGCTCACCCCTCCACTTT; CDR3: CASSPKTDSLRSPLHF
size: -; J: TRBJ1-1; D: -; V: TRBV27; DNA: TGTGCCAGCAGTTTATCCCCCCCGCAGGGAGGGAACACTGAAGCTTTCTTT; CDR3: CASSLSPPQGGNTEAFF
size: -; J: TRBJ1-6; D: TRBD1; V: TRBV5-8; DNA: TGTGCCAGCAGCCTCGGGACAGGGGAGGTCACCCTCCACTTT; CDR3: CASSLGTGEVTLHF
size: -; J: TRBJ1-1; D: -; V: TRBV30; DNA: TGTGCCTGGAGTTCACAGATGAACACTGAAGCTTTCTTT; CDR3: CAWSSQMNTEAFF
size: -; J: TRBJ1-2; D: -; V: TRBV20-1; DNA: TGCAGTGCTTTCGACAGCTATGGCTACACCTTC; CDR3: CSAFDSYGYTF
size: many; J: TRBJ2-7; D: TRBD1; V: TRBV30; DNA: TGTGCCTGGAGCCCCGGGACAGGGGTCTACGAGCAGTACTTC; CDR3: CAWSPGTGVYEQYF
size: -; J: TRBJ2-1; D: -; V: TRBV11-2; DNA: TGTGCCAGCAGCTCCATATCGGAACAGTTCAATGAGCAGTTCTTC; CDR3: CASSSISEQFNEQFF
size: few; J: TRBJ2-7; D: TRBD1; V: TRBV2; DNA: TGTGCCAGCAGTTCAAGGACAGGTGCCTACGAGCAGTACTTC; CDR3: CASSSRTGAYEQYF
size: -; J: TRBJ1-1; D: -; V: TRBV5-1; DNA: TGCGCCAGCAGCGAAACAGCAGGTAAAACTGAAGCTTTCTTT; CDR3: CASSETAGKTEAFF
size: -; J: TRBJ2-3; D: -; V: TRBV11-3; DNA: TGTGCCAGCAGCTCCCGGGGTCCAGATACGCAGTATTTT; CDR3: CASSSRGPDTQYF
size: -; J: TRBJ1-5; D: -; V: TRBV2; DNA: TGTGCCAGCAGTGGGACAGACGGGGCCCTTGGTCAGCCCCAGCATTTT; CDR3: CASSGTDGALGQPQHF
size: -; J: TRBJ2-3; D: TRBD2; V: TRBV7-8; DNA: TGTGCCAGCAGCCCGGTAGGCGGGGGGTTCACAGATACGCAGTATTTT; CDR3: CASSPVGGGFTDTQYF
size: -; J: TRBJ1-2; D: -; V: TRBV5-1; DNA: TGCGTCAGCAGCTTGGCCAACGCGGGTAATGGCTACACCTTC; CDR3: CVSSLANAGNGYTF
size: -; J: TRBJ2-5; D: TRBD2; V: TRBV27; DNA: TGTGCCAGCAGTTTAAGAGGGACTAGCGGGGGTGCGGAGACCCAGTACTTC; CDR3: CASSLRGTSGGAETQYF
size: -; J: TRBJ1-6; D: -; V: TRBV27; DNA: TGTGCCAGCAGTGGGGGCGATTTTTCACCCCTCCACTTT; CDR3: CASSGGDFSPLHF
size: -; J: TRBJ1-4; D: TRBD1; V: TRBV5-6; DNA: TGTGCCAGCAGCCGGGACAGGGGGACAAGAAATGAAAAACTGTTTTTT; CDR3: CASSRDRGTRNEKLFF
size: -; J: TRBJ2-7; D: -; V: TRBV6-5; DNA: TGTGCCAGCAGTCCCAGAGGACAGGCGGGATACGAGCAGTACTTC; CDR3: CASSPRGQAGYEQYF